Listed below are T cell receptor beta chains from one sample, sequenced in a study of T cell responses to AZD1222 COVID-19 vaccine. Only in-frame clones appear in the TCRdb table, and some are missing; sequencing was by immunoSEQ multiplex PCR. The profile shows some 99,000 clones, roughly 90% of them singletons. The sample consisted of peripheral blood, taken 28 days after the second AZD1222 dose. All receptors derive from an adult who received the AZD1222 COVID-19 vaccine. Each CDR3 is given with its conserved first and last residue. D genes are given only for firm matches. Clone size, where shown, is once, few, many, or a class for clones that have expanded.

V gene	clone size	J gene	D gene	CDR3 protein	CDR3 DNA
TRBV6-5	NA	TRBJ1-5	NA	CASSYSWPGSNQPQHF	TGTGCCAGCAGTTACTCTTGGCCAGGGAGTAATCAGCCCCAGCATTTT
TRBV7-9	NA	TRBJ1-2	NA	CASSLEGTVGGGYTF	TGTGCCAGCAGCTTAGAGGGCACCGTGGGGGGTGGCTACACCTTC
TRBV3-1/TRBV3-2	NA	TRBJ1-1	NA	CASSQDTPVNTEAFF	TGTGCCAGCAGCCAAGATACCCCGGTGAACACTGAAGCTTTCTTT
TRBV25-1	NA	TRBJ1-1	NA	CASSEYGGTNTEAFF	TGTGCCAGCAGTGAATATGGGGGGACGAACACTGAAGCTTTCTTT
TRBV3-1/TRBV3-2	NA	TRBJ2-7	NA	CASTLAVGPYEQYF	TGTGCCTCCACCCTCGCCGTTGGCCCCTACGAGCAGTACTTC
TRBV1	NA	TRBJ2-3	NA	CTSSQDQEGTAPGDTQYF	TGCACCAGCAGCCAAGATCAAGAAGGGACAGCACCCGGGGATACGCAGTATTTT
TRBV10-3	once	TRBJ1-2	TRBD1	CAISEPGGGTGNYGYTF	TGTGCCATCAGTGAGCCGGGCGGAGGGACAGGGAACTATGGCTACACCTTC
TRBV7-2	NA	TRBJ2-7	NA	CASSLMAGQGYYEQYF	TGTGCCAGCAGCTTAATGGCGGGCCAGGGGTATTACGAGCAGTACTTC
TRBV5-1	NA	TRBJ2-2	NA	CASSLPDTNTGELFF	TGCGCCAGCAGCTTGCCGGATACAAACACCGGGGAGCTGTTTTTT
TRBV2	few	TRBJ1-4	NA	CASTRQPSTNEKLFF	TGTGCCAGCACCCGACAGCCCTCAACTAATGAAAAACTGTTTTTT
TRBV5-4	NA	TRBJ1-1	NA	CASSLDPRTEAFF	TGTGCCAGCAGCTTGGATCCGAGGACTGAAGCTTTCTTT
TRBV4-1	NA	TRBJ1-3	NA	CASSRIGISGNTIYF	TGCGCCAGCAGCCGGATCGGCATCTCTGGAAACACCATATATTTT
TRBV12-5	NA	TRBJ1-1	NA	CASGSGDLGAFF	TGTGCTAGTGGTTCAGGGGACTTAGGGGCTTTCTTT
TRBV9	NA	TRBJ1-5	NA	CASSVGGGAMSNQPQHF	TGTGCCAGCAGCGTGGGGGGAGGGGCGATGTCCAATCAGCCCCAGCATTTT
TRBV29-1	NA	TRBJ2-7	TRBD2	CSVEVGGSEQYF	TGCAGCGTTGAAGTGGGGGGGTCCGAGCAGTACTTC
TRBV3-1/TRBV3-2	NA	TRBJ2-5	NA	CASSPQEPLGTQYF	TGTGCCAGCAGCCCCCAAGAGCCCCTCGGGACCCAGTACTTC
TRBV15	once	TRBJ2-1	NA	CATSSQRNEQFF	TGTGCCACCAGCAGTCAGAGAAATGAGCAGTTCTTC
TRBV6-6	NA	TRBJ2-7	TRBD1	CASSYSWGQAYEQYF	TGTGCCAGCAGTTACTCGTGGGGACAGGCCTACGAGCAGTACTTC
TRBV2	NA	TRBJ1-2	NA	CASSESGGYTF	TGTGCCAGCAGTGAATCCGGGGGCTACACCTTC
TRBV5-1	NA	TRBJ2-2	NA	CASSLSGTGGELFF	TGCGCCAGCAGCTTGTCCGGGACTGGCGGGGAGCTGTTTTTT
TRBV3-1/TRBV3-2	NA	TRBJ1-4	TRBD1	CASSHYRGRIEKLFF	TGTGCCAGCAGCCACTACAGGGGGCGGATTGAAAAACTGTTTTTT
TRBV29-1	NA	TRBJ1-2	TRBD1	CSVVGQGVNYGYTF	TGCAGCGTTGTGGGGCAGGGGGTAAACTATGGCTACACCTTC
TRBV7-2	few	TRBJ2-2	TRBD2	CASSLSGRGTGELFF	TGTGCCAGCAGCCTTAGCGGGCGGGGCACCGGGGAGCTGTTTTTT
TRBV7-2	NA	TRBJ1-2	NA	CASSLARTANYGYTF	TGTGCCAGCAGCTTAGCGCGAACAGCTAACTATGGCTACACCTTC
TRBV20-1	NA	TRBJ2-1	NA	CSASTRTAEFF	TGCAGTGCTAGTACCAGGACCGCGGAGTTCTTC
TRBV7-9	NA	TRBJ2-2	NA	CASSHDSITGELFF	TGTGCCAGCAGCCACGACAGTATCACCGGGGAGCTGTTTTTT
TRBV7-2	NA	TRBJ1-3	TRBD1	CASSLGGGGGNTIYF	TGTGCCAGCAGCTTAGGAGGGGGCGGGGGAAACACCATATATTTT
TRBV19	NA	TRBJ2-4	NA	CASSIRGGREAGAKNIQYF	TGTGCCAGTAGTATAAGAGGGGGCAGGGAGGCAGGGGCCAAAAACATTCAGTACTTC
TRBV5-1	NA	TRBJ1-1	TRBD1	CASSLIPGGNTEAFF	TGCGCCAGCAGCTTGATCCCAGGGGGAAACACTGAAGCTTTCTTT
TRBV7-2	NA	TRBJ2-1	TRBD1	CASSVQGSYNEQFF	TGTGCCAGCAGCGTACAGGGGTCCTACAATGAGCAGTTCTTC
TRBV28	NA	TRBJ2-7	NA	CASSFDVPYEQYF	TGTGCCAGCAGTTTTGACGTACCCTACGAGCAGTACTTC
TRBV4-2	NA	TRBJ1-4	TRBD1	CASSRTGAGEKLFF	TGTGCCAGCAGCAGGACAGGGGCTGGAGAAAAACTGTTTTTT
TRBV6-2/TRBV6-3	once	TRBJ1-2	NA	CASSYGPNQGYGYTF	TGTGCCAGCAGTTATGGGCCAAACCAGGGCTATGGCTACACCTTC
TRBV5-1	NA	TRBJ1-4	TRBD1	CASSLYRTGTTTNEKLFF	TGCGCCAGCAGCCTTTACCGGACAGGAACCACAACTAATGAAAAACTGTTTTTT
TRBV6-5	NA	TRBJ1-1	TRBD1	CASRITGGQVTEAFF	TGTGCCAGCAGAATCACAGGGGGCCAGGTCACTGAAGCTTTCTTT
TRBV5-1	NA	TRBJ2-3	NA	CASSLAVGTGSDTQYF	TGCGCCAGCAGCTTGGCCGTCGGTACTGGGTCAGATACGCAGTATTTT
TRBV28	NA	TRBJ1-3	TRBD1	CASREAGGNGNTIYF	TGTGCCAGCCGGGAGGCAGGGGGAAATGGAAACACCATATATTTT
TRBV1	NA	TRBJ2-3	NA	CTSSRNQLAGVTQGTDTQYF	TGCACCAGCAGCCGCAATCAACTAGCGGGCGTCACTCAGGGCACAGATACGCAGTATTTT
TRBV6-1	NA	TRBJ1-3	TRBD1	CASSDSTGRAGNTIYF	TGTGCCAGCAGTGATTCGACAGGGCGCGCTGGAAACACCATATATTTT
TRBV12-3/TRBV12-4	NA	TRBJ1-1	NA	CASSWTVNGEAFF	TGTGCCAGCAGTTGGACCGTGAACGGTGAAGCTTTCTTT
TRBV19	NA	TRBJ1-4	NA	CASSRAGDEKLFF	TGTGCCAGTAGTCGGGCCGGGGATGAAAAACTGTTTTTT
TRBV9	NA	TRBJ1-1	NA	CASSPLLRSTEAFF	TGTGCCAGCAGCCCGCTGTTACGGTCGACTGAAGCTTTCTTT
TRBV14	NA	TRBJ2-1	TRBD2	CASSPRTSGAEQFF	TGTGCCAGCAGCCCAAGGACTAGCGGGGCTGAGCAGTTCTTC
TRBV19	NA	TRBJ2-1	NA	CASSISSAGHNEQFF	TGTGCCAGTAGTATCTCGTCCGCGGGCCACAATGAGCAGTTCTTC
TRBV5-8	few	TRBJ1-6	NA	CASSLGQGNSPLHF	TGTGCCAGCAGCTTGGGCCAGGGTAATTCACCCCTCCACTTT